The sequence of this T cell receptor beta chain was determined in a study of T cell clonality in common variable immunodeficiency. Study-level findings and limits: Common variable immunodeficiency TCR beta sequences reportedly had fewer deletions and N-nucleotide insertions.

This clone was picked up a small number of times. Its cognate antigen is unknown. With the read ending 3 residues before the CDR3 end, the germline J gene is used to fill in that end. Repertoires were generated with immunoSEQ multiplex PCR, while TCRdb's copy carries only in-frame clones and drops some. In total the sample includes roughly 12,000 clones, none of them seen once. Looked up from germline, CDR1 is KGHSH and CDR2 is LQKENI. V gave up 6 bases and J gave up 3 bases, with 20 bases separating them. The CDR3 totals 17 residues. This receptor was identified in a human donor with common variable immunodeficiency. This chain uses TRBV18 with TRBJ1-4, with D maybe TRBD1 (5 bases). Sequenced sample: peripheral blood mononuclear cells. This CDR3 reads CASSPKAGQEPNEKLFF. The CDR3 bases that were read are TGTGCCAGCTCCCCCAAGGCAGGGCAGGAGCCTAATGAAAAA.